The 32 T cell receptor beta chains below come from one sample, sequenced in a study of T cells in Graves' hyperthyroidism and ophthalmopathy. Amplification of TCR beta CDR3 regions was performed using RNA transcripts as template. HTBI primers were employed in a first-round RT-PCR of the TCR CDR3. TCRdb independently ran MiXCR on the multiplex PCR reads; one entry per CDR3 protein. Here the sample spans some 650,000 distinct CDR3 sequences, roughly 15% being singletons. Sample: blood. Receptors originate from a woman in her thirties or forties with Graves' ophthalmopathy.

This clonotype came up many times. The chain uses TRBV30 and TRBJ2-1; D is undetermined. Trimming left V 4 bases short and J 4 bases short, with 11 bases between. Germline CDR1 is GTSNPN and CDR2 is SVGIG (reference sequence). The CDR3 length is 13 residues. For the CDR3, the DNA is TGTGCCTGGAATAGCCTATGGTACAATGAGCAGTTCTTC. Its translation is CAWNSLWYNEQFF.

This clonotype appeared many times. The chain recombines TRBV11-2 with TRBJ2-1, with 9 bases that match TRBD1. From germline, CDR1 is SGHAT and CDR2 FQNNGV. J was trimmed by 7 bases and V by 3 bases; bases with no gene match: 7. This CDR3 is 15 amino acids long. The CDR3 coding sequence is TGTGCCAGCAGCTTTCTACAGGGGGCGGGAAATGAGCAGTTCTTC. Amino acids: CASSFLQGAGNEQFF.

The chain employs TRBV7-6 and TRBJ2-7, with 9 bases aligning to TRBD1. The germline V gene encodes CDR1 SGHVS and CDR2 FNYEAQ. J lost 5 bases, V lost 5 bases, and 10 bases had no gene match. CDR3 length: 15 residues. This chain's CDR3 is CASSRGQGQTHEQYF. DNA of the CDR3: TGTGCCAGCAGCCGGGGACAGGGTCAGACCCACGAGCAGTACTTC.

The chain employs TRBV4-2 and TRBJ2-5, with D perhaps matching TRBD1 (5 bases). Germline V gives CDR1 LGHNA, CDR2 YNFKEQ. V was trimmed by 0 bases and J by 2 bases, leaving 10 bases between them. The CDR3 spans 15 residues. The CDR3 sequence is CASSQDLQGQETQYF. In DNA, the CDR3 is TGTGCCAGCAGCCAAGATCTCCAGGGACAAGAGACCCAGTACTTC.

Here the CDR3 reads CASSLWGVGTGEQFF. CDR3 DNA sequence: TGTGCCAGCAGTTTATGGGGGGTGGGCACGGGTGAGCAGTTCTTC. The chain links TRBV27 to TRBJ2-1; tentatively, D is TRBD2 (6 bases). The CDR3 length is 15 residues. Trimming pared 1 base from V and 9 bases from J, leaving 16 bases between. In germline, CDR1 is MNHEY, CDR2 SMNVEV (reference sequence).

This rearrangement joins TRBV3-1 to TRBJ1-2; D not resolved. CDR3 size: 13 residues. V lost 3 bases and J lost 3, with 8 bases in between. CDR1 LGHDT and CDR2 YNNKEL come from the germline V gene (reference sequence). CDR3 amino acids: CASSQFRYYGYTF. The CDR3 coding sequence is TGTGCCAGCAGCCAGTTCCGTTACTATGGCTACACCTTC.

The V and J genes are TRBV2 and TRBJ2-5; tentatively, D is TRBD1 (5 bases). Germline V gene sequence: CDR1 SNHLY, CDR2 FYNNEI. The CDR3 is 13 amino acids. V was trimmed by 7 bases and J by 3 bases, leaving 12 bases between them. CDR3 loop: CASTGDSEETQYF. The CDR3 region has the DNA TGTGCCAGCACCGGTGACAGCGAAGAGACCCAGTACTTC.

This rearrangement joins TRBV27 to TRBJ1-1; 8 positions agree with TRBD1. Germline V gene sequence: CDR1 MNHEY, CDR2 SMNVEV (reference sequence). Trimming removed 6 bases from V and 0 bases from J; junction bases left unmatched: 6. The CDR3 is 15 residues long. CDR3 protein: CASSRGTGLNTEAFF. CDR3 coding DNA: TGTGCCAGCAGCAGGGGGACAGGCCTGAACACTGAAGCTTTCTTT.

This chain joins TRBV11-1 and TRBJ2-2; D is perhaps TRBD1 (5 bases). The CDR3 is 16 residues long. The germline V and J ends were trimmed by 5 bases and 0 bases, with 13 bases remaining between them. The germline V gene has CDR1 SGHAT and CDR2 FQDESV (reference sequence). The CDR3 spells CASSRLTDPNTGELFF. CDR3 coding DNA: TGTGCCAGCAGCCGACTGACAGACCCGAACACCGGGGAGCTGTTTTTT.

This clonotype was found many times. The chain uses TRBV5-1 and TRBJ2-5; maybe TRBD2 (6 bases). In germline, CDR1 is SGHRS, CDR2 YFSETQ. CDR3 size: 14 residues. The V end was cut by 3 bases, the J end by 5 bases, with 14 bases between. The CDR3 here is CASSSSGERETQYF. The DNA of the CDR3 is TGCGCCAGCAGCTCCTCGGGAGAGCGGGAGACCCAGTACTTC. Full variable domain (outside the CDR3, taken from reference TRBV5-1 and TRBJ2-5): KAGVTQTPRYLIKTRGQQVTLSCSPISGHRSVSWYQQTPGQGLQFLFEYFSETQRNKGNFPGRFSGRQFSNSRSEMNVSTLELGDSALYLCASSSSGERETQYFGPGTRLLVL.

This clonotype was seen many times. The chain employs TRBV7-2 and TRBJ2-1; 13 bases match TRBD2. Per the germline V gene, CDR1 is SGHTA and CDR2 is FQGNSA. V gave up 2 bases and J gave up 7 bases; unmatched junction bases: 5. The CDR3 loop spans 16 amino acids. The CDR3: CASSLTSGGARNEQFF. CDR3 bases: TGTGCCAGCAGCTTAACTAGCGGGGGGGCTCGTAATGAGCAGTTCTTC.

This clonotype has ten or more counts. This chain joins TRBV12-3 or TRBV12-4 and TRBJ1-4, with TRBD1 matching 8 bases. The J segment lost 7 bases and the V segment lost 3 bases, leaving 4 bases of the junction unmatched. This CDR3 comprises 14 residues. The DNA of the CDR3 is TGTGCCAGCAGTTTGCAGGGGGCGGGTGAAAAACTGTTTTTT. Protein product: CASSLQGAGEKLFF.

This clonotype showed up many times. V and J are TRBV12-3 or TRBV12-4 and TRBJ2-3; D may be TRBD1 or TRBD2 (6 bases each). The CDR3 has 13 residues. V lost 10 bases and J lost 5, with 16 bases in between. In DNA form, the CDR3 reads TGTGCCACCACCGGGGGCGCAAAAGATACGCAGTATTTT. Its translation: CATTGGAKDTQYF.

This clonotype turned up a few times. The rearrangement joins TRBV28 to TRBJ1-6; D is unresolved. V was pared by 7 bases and J by 6 bases, with 16 bases between. CDR1 and CDR2 (germline): MDHEN, SYDVKM. The CDR3 extends over 15 amino acids. The DNA for the CDR3 is TGTGCCAGCATTCCACTCCCGAGATTTAATTCACCCCTCCACTTT. Translating it yields CASIPLPRFNSPLHF. Full variable domain (missing parts from reference TRBV28 and TRBJ1-6): DVKVTQSSRYLVKRTGEKVFLECVQDMDHENMFWYRQDPGLGLRLIYFSYDVKMKEKGDIPEGYSVSREKKERFSLILESASTNQTSMYLCASIPLPRFNSPLHFGNGTRLTVT.

This clonotype turned up a few times. The J gene is TRBJ2-4, the V gene TRBV20-1; TRBD1 agrees at 7 bases. Germline CDR1 DFQATT, CDR2 SNEGSKA (reference sequence). After removal of 2 bases from V and 0 bases from J, the junction contained 10 bases not matched to a gene. This CDR3 spans 17 amino acids. The CDR3 sequence: CSARRDSEFLAKNIQYF. CDR3 nucleotide sequence: TGCAGTGCTAGAAGGGACAGCGAATTCCTAGCCAAAAACATTCAGTACTTC.

This clonotype was seen ten or more times. The CDR3 loop reads CARQLHNEQFF. DNA for the CDR3: TGTGCCCGACAGCTGCATAATGAGCAGTTCTTC. The chain is built from TRBV30 and TRBJ2-1; D may be TRBD1 (5 bases). Per the germline V gene, CDR1 is GTSNPN and CDR2 is SVGIG (reference sequence). Trimming took off 8 bases at V and 7 bases at J, with 12 bases between the two ends. The CDR3 covers 11 residues. Full variable domain (remainder filled in from reference TRBV30 and TRBJ2-1): SQTIHQWPATLVQPVGSPLSLECTVEGTSNPNLYWYRQAAGRGLQLLFYSVGIGQISSEVPQNLSASRPQDRQFILSSKKLLLSDSGFYLCARQLHNEQFFGPGTRLTVL.

This clonotype has at least ten counts. CDR3 loop: CSVVALVNEQFF. The CDR3 DNA reads TGCAGCGTTGTGGCTCTAGTCAATGAGCAGTTCTTC. This chain joins TRBV29-1 and TRBJ2-1; D unclear. The V gene lost 4 bases and the J gene lost 6 bases, with 10 bases spanning the gap. This CDR3 comprises 12 residues. Germline assignment: CDR1 SQVTM and CDR2 ANQGSEA.

This clonotype came up many times. The chain recombines TRBV30 with TRBJ1-1; D is ambiguous. V lost 0 bases and J 1 base, leaving 6 bases between the germline ends. The CDR3 sequence is 13 residues long. The germline gives CDR1 GTSNPN, CDR2 SVGIG (reference sequence). The CDR3 bases are TGTGCCTGGAGTGTACCGGCGAACACTGAAGCTTTCTTT. Protein: CAWSVPANTEAFF.

The V gene is TRBV6-2 or TRBV6-3, the J gene TRBJ2-7; maybe TRBD2 (5 bases). Germline V gene data show CDR1 as MNHEY and CDR2 as SVGEGT. V gave up 6 bases and J gave up 3 bases, with 15 bases separating them. The CDR3 is 14 residues long. In DNA, the CDR3 is TGTGCCAGCAGAGCTGGGCTAGCAAGCTACGAGCAGTACTTC. Its protein is CASRAGLASYEQYF.

This clonotype was observed many times. V is TRBV11-2 and J is TRBJ2-2; D gene unclear. This CDR3 is 15 amino acids long. The germline gives CDR1 SGHAT, CDR2 FQNNGV. Trimming shortened V by 7 bases and J by 0 bases, and 12 bases separated the two germline ends. The CDR3 bases are TGTGCCAGCAACTCTAAAGTTACGAACACCGGGGAGCTGTTTTTT. Translated, it gives CASNSKVTNTGELFF.

This clonotype was seen at least ten times. V is TRBV20-1 and J is TRBJ1-1; D possibly corresponds to TRBD1 (6 bases). Germline CDR1 and CDR2: DFQATT and SNEGSKA (reference sequence). The CDR3 sequence is 14 residues long. Trimming stripped 3 bases from V and 5 bases from J, with 16 bases between. CDR3 nucleotide sequence: TGCAGTGCTAGCAGTCGGTGGGGGCAAACTGAAGCTTTCTTT. This translates into CSASSRWGQTEAFF.

Many counts were recorded for this clonotype. The chain is built from TRBV28 and TRBJ1-2, with TRBD1 matching 8 bases. The length of the CDR3 is 15 residues. The germline V gene encodes CDR1 MDHEN and CDR2 SYDVKM. After removal of 5 bases from V and 6 bases from J, the junction contained 11 bases not matched to a gene. Written as DNA, the CDR3 is TGTGCCAGCAGTCTCGCCCTCAAGACAGGGGATGGCTACACCTTC. The encoded protein is CASSLALKTGDGYTF.

This clonotype was detected ten times or more. This chain joins TRBV5-1 and TRBJ1-3, with 7 positions matching TRBD1. CDR3 length equals 14 residues. J lost 3 bases, V lost 4 bases, and 4 bases had no gene match. CDR1 and CDR2 (germline): SGHRS, YFSETQ. DNA of the CDR3: TGCGCCAGCAGCCCCGGGACAGTTGGAAACACCATATATTTT. This codes for CASSPGTVGNTIYF.

The table lists this clonotype with many counts. The V and J genes are TRBV11-2 and TRBJ2-1; 7 bases match TRBD1. The V and J ends lost 4 bases and 5 bases, in that order; junction bases with no gene match: 11. Germline V gene lookup returns CDR1 SGHAT and CDR2 FQNNGV. This CDR3 is built from 16 residues. The DNA of the CDR3 is TGTGCCAGCAGCTCCTACAGGGGAAAGGGTCACAATGAGCAGTTCTTC. As protein: CASSSYRGKGHNEQFF.

This clonotype was seen a few times. The V gene is TRBV5-1, the J gene TRBJ1-1; D may be TRBD1 (6 bases). The CDR3 totals 18 residues. V lost 4 bases to trimming and J lost 1 base, with 23 bases between them. Germline CDR1 reads SGHRS; CDR2 reads YFSETQ. The CDR3 nucleotides are TGCGCCAGCAGCCCCCGCGGCACACTTCGAGGGGGGAACACTGAAGCTTTCTTT. Protein product: CASSPRGTLRGGNTEAFF.

Ten or more counts support this clonotype. The chain recombines TRBV7-3 with TRBJ2-1, with 12 positions matching TRBD2. This CDR3 comprises 15 residues. Trimming removed 5 bases from V and 7 bases from J; junction bases left unmatched: 6. Germline CDR1 reads SGHTA; CDR2 reads FQGTGA. CDR3 coding DNA: TGTGCCAGCAGCCCCGGACTAGCGGGAAGTAATGAGCAGTTCTTC. It codes for CASSPGLAGSNEQFF.

This clonotype has only a few counts. V is TRBV2 and J is TRBJ2-3, with D hard to call. Trimming stripped 4 bases from V and 1 base from J, with 12 bases between. Germline CDR1 SNHLY, CDR2 FYNNEI. CDR3 length equals 15 residues. The DNA of the CDR3 is TGTGCCAGCAGTGTACTGGCAGTACGCACAGATACGCAGTATTTT. It encodes CASSVLAVRTDTQYF.

This clonotype appeared a few times. This sequence joins TRBV28 and TRBJ2-1, with D perhaps matching TRBD1 (6 bases). V was clipped by 2 bases and J by 16 bases, with 15 bases between them. There are 12 residues in the CDR3. Germline CDR1 and CDR2: MDHEN and SYDVKM. CDR3: CASSLSGDMLFF. CDR3 in DNA: TGTGCCAGCAGTTTAAGTGGGGACATGCTATTCTTC. Using reference TRBV28 and TRBJ2-1 for the parts outside the CDR3, the full variable domain is DVKVTQSSRYLVKRTGEKVFLECVQDMDHENMFWYRQDPGLGLRLIYFSYDVKMKEKGDIPEGYSVSREKKERFSLILESASTNQTSMYLCASSLSGDMLFFGPGTRLTVL.

The gene calls are TRBV29-1 and TRBJ2-1; 9 bases align to TRBD2. After removal of 4 bases from V and 6 bases from J, the junction contained 19 bases not matched to a gene. The CDR3 covers 18 residues. From germline, CDR1 is SQVTM and CDR2 ANQGSEA. CDR3: CSVGRGRSSGAGFNEQFF. The CDR3 DNA sequence: TGCAGCGTTGGGAGGGGTAGGTCTAGCGGGGCCGGCTTCAATGAGCAGTTCTTC.

This chain uses TRBV3-1 with TRBJ1-6, with a weak D call TRBD1 (5 bases). The V and J ends lost 6 bases and 8 bases respectively, with 17 bases between them. The CDR3 sequence is 15 residues long. CDR1 is LGHDT, CDR2 YNNKEL, per germline (reference sequence). CDR3 coding DNA: TGTGCCAGCAGTTTCTCCCCCGGGGGGGATTCACCCCTCCACTTT. Translated: CASSFSPGGDSPLHF.

This clonotype was seen many times. The V gene is TRBV20-1, the J gene TRBJ1-5; 10 bases align to TRBD1. Germline lookup yields CDR1 DFQATT and CDR2 SNEGSKA (reference sequence). The CDR3 spans 13 residues. V dropped 5 bases and J dropped 5; count of bases not matched to a gene: 3. CDR3 protein: CSAPGTGDQPQHF. For the CDR3, the DNA is TGCAGTGCTCCCGGGACAGGGGATCAGCCCCAGCATTTT.

This clonotype was seen many times. The V and J genes are TRBV4-1 and TRBJ1-5; D ambiguous. CDR3 length: 15 residues. V gave up 0 bases and J gave up 9 bases, with 15 bases separating them. CDR1 MGHRA and CDR2 YSYEKL come from the germline V gene. The CDR3, as DNA: TGCGCCAGCAGCCAAGATCGTACCGTATACTCGCCCCAGCATTTT. Translation gives CASSQDRTVYSPQHF.